This T cell receptor beta chain came from a study of blood T cell repertoires in COVID-19. Study context: Whether acute or convalescent, the COVID-19 samples came from the United States, Italy and Spain. PBMCs, B-cell-depleted T cells, or T cells provided the cDNA or gDNA that made up the material.

Deletions cut 0 bases from V and 9 bases from J, with 8 bases between. This CDR3 spans 12 amino acids. Germline V gene data show CDR1 as SGHRS and CDR2 as YFSETQ. The assay was immunoSEQ multiplex PCR, and TCRdb's table has in-frame clones only and misses some. Among approximately 150,000 clones listed, roughly 90% were seen once. In this sample, this clone turned up once. This receptor was obtained from a man in his forties or fifties with active or convalescent COVID-19. J is TRBJ2-3 and V is TRBV5-1; D unclear. Sequencing was carried out using peripheral blood. This chain's CDR3 is CASSLEWSTQYF. The CDR3 coding sequence is TGCGCCAGCAGCTTGGAGTGGAGCACGCAGTATTTT.